This TCR beta chain is from a study of shared clonotypes between healthy human individuals. Study outcomes and limitations: When naive CD4 clonotypes were compared across a handful of donors, around 5% were shared.

CD45RO+ cells plus CCR7-negative CD45RA+ TemRA cells formed CD8 memory. Genomic DNA (from each subset) was split evenly across several immunoSEQ plates. Only in-frame clones appear in the TCRdb table, and some are missing; sequencing was by immunoSEQ multiplex PCR. The repertoire holds roughly 400,000 clones, 90% to 98% seen once, with less than 0.35% in the top ten. The germline gives CDR1 MGHDK, CDR2 SYGVNS. The length of the CDR3 is 13 residues. Trimming took 4 bases from V and 0 from J, leaving 4 bases between them. Of note for this clone: Its antigen remains unidentified.

The V gene is TRBV25-1, the J gene TRBJ2-1; D ambiguous. The sequence was obtained from a young man in good health. Sequencing was done on a sample of memory CD8+ T cells sorted from blood. Subset defined: CD45RO+ cells pooled with CCR7-negative TemRA cells. The CDR3 sequence is CASSASSYNEQFF. The CDR3 bases are TGTGCCAGCAGTGCTAGCTCCTACAATGAGCAGTTCTTC.